This T cell receptor beta chain was observed in a study of early T cells in non-severe SARS-CoV-2 infection. As for the study in general: Bulk RNA from unsorted whole blood was sequenced; chains were unpaired. Study results and limitations: The VDJdb matching leaned toward anti-spike CD8 responses and overlooked private and CD4 specificities.

V shed 4 bases, J shed 2 bases, and the junction held 13 bases outside the gene matches. Germline CDR1 is SGHVS and CDR2 is FNYEAQ. The CDR3 contains 18 residues. This clonotype was found many times. Its antigen is not identified. The TCR library protocol was used to attach unique molecular identifiers. These identifiers were attached to individual cDNA molecules. One entry per CDR3 protein results from TCRdb running MiXCR on the 5' RACE reads. The sample holds some 110,000 distinct CDR3 sequences; about 16% are singletons and the top ten take just over 20%. The receptor's source is an adult who was a healthcare worker with PCR-confirmed SARS-CoV-2 infection or an uninfected control (not recorded which). V is TRBV7-6 and J is TRBJ2-1, with 8 bases aligning to TRBD2. Sequencing was performed on whole blood. CDR3 residues: CASSSTPSGGVTYNEQFF. The CDR3 bases are TGTGCCAGCAGCTCAACCCCGAGCGGGGGTGTCACCTACAATGAGCAGTTCTTC.